This T cell receptor beta chain was identified during a study of blood T cell repertoires in COVID-19. Overall study: Acute-phase and convalescent COVID-19 samples originated in the United States, Italy and Spain. From T cells, B-cell-depleted T cells, or PBMCs came the material, which was cDNA or gDNA.

The CDR3 consists of 16 residues. V lost 5 bases and J lost 1; bases outside the gene matches: 9. Germline V gives CDR1 SNHLY, CDR2 FYNNEI. Original processing notes: Reference gene primer amplification gave estimated nucleated cell counts. Sequenced by immunoSEQ multiplex PCR; TCRdb stores in-frame clones only, minus some. V, J and clone size are taken as reported in that table, and D and trimming were inferred from the DNA itself. The data contain around 180,000 clones, around three quarters of them seen just once; the ten biggest clones take up approximately 15%. The sequencing sample was made of peripheral blood. V and J are TRBV2 and TRBJ1-1, with 8 bases identical to TRBD1. This TCR derives from a man between 60 and 75 years old with active or convalescent COVID-19. Written as DNA, the CDR3 is TGTGCCAGCAGTTACGACTGGACAGGGCAGAACACTGAAGCTTTCTTT. Protein: CASSYDWTGQNTEAFF.